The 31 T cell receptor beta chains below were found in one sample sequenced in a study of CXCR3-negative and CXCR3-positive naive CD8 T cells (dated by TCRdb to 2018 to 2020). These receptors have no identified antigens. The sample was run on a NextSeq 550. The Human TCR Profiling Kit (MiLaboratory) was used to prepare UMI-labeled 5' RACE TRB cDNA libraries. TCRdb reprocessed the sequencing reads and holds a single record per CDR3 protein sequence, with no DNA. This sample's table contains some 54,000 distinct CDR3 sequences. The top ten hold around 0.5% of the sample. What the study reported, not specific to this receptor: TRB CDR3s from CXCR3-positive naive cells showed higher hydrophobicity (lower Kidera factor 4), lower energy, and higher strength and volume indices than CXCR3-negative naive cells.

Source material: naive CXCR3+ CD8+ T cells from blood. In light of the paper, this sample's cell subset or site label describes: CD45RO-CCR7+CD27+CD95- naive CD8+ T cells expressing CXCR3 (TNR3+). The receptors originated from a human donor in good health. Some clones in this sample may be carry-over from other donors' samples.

The CDR3 sequence is CASSITGGGLYGYTF. This rearrangement joins TRBV14 to TRBJ1-2; TCRdb's assignment of TRBD1 cannot be checked, as there is no DNA. This CDR3 spans 15 amino acids. Germline loops: CDR1 SGHDN, CDR2 FVKESK.

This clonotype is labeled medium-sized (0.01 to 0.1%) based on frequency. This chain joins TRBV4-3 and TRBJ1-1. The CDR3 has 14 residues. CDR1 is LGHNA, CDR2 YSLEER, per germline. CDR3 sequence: CASSQDRENTEAFF.

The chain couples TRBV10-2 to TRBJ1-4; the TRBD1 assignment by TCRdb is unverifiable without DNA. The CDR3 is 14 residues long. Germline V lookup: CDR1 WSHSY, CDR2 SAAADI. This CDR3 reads CASSGTPTNEKLFF.

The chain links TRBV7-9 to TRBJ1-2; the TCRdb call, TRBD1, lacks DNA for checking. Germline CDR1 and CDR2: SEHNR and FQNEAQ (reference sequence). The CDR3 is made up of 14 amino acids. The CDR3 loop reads CASSTAGTGAGYTF.

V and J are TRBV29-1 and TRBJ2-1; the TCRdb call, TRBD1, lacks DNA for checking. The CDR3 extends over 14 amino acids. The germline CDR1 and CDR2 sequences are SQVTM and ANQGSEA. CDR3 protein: CSVEQGAQYNEQFF.

The CDR3 sequence is CASSDSAGSTDTQYF. This rearrangement joins TRBV6-4 to TRBJ2-3; TCRdb's D gene call, TRBD1, goes unchecked for lack of DNA. The CDR3 runs to 15 residues. Germline-derived CDR1 and CDR2 are MRHNA and SNTAGT.

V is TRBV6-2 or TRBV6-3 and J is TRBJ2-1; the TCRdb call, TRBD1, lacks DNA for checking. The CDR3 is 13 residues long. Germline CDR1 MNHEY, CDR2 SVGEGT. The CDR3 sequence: CASSQGQINEQFF.

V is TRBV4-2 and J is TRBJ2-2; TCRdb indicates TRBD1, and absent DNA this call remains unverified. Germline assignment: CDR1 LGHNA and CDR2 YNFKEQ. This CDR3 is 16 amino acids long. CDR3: CASSLNRGRATGELVF.

The CDR3: CSAKTTGDNTEAFF. The V gene is TRBV20-1, the J gene TRBJ1-1; without DNA, the TCRdb call of TRBD1 cannot be checked. Germline CDR1 DFQATT, CDR2 SNEGSKA (reference sequence). CDR3 length: 14 amino acids.

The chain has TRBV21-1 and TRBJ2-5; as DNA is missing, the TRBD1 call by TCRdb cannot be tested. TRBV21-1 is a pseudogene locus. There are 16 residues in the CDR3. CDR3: CASSKEGKGAWETQYF.

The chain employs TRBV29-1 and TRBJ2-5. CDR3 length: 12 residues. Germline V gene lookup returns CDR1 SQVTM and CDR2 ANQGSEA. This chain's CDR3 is CSARLFQETQYF.

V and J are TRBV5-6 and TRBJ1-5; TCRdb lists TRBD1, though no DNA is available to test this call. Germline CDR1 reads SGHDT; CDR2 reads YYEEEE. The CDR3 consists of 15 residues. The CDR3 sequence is CASSLARTGLLPQHF. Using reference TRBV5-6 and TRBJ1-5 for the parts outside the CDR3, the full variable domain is DAGVTQSPTHLIKTRGQQVTLRCSPKSGHDTVSWYQQALGQGPQFIFQYYEEEERQRGNFPDRFSGHQFPNYSSELNVNALLLGDSALYLCASSLARTGLLPQHFGDGTRLSIL.

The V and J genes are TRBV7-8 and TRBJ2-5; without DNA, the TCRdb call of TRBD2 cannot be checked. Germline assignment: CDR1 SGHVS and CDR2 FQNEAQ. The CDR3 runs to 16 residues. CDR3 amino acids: CASSQWGLASKETQYF.

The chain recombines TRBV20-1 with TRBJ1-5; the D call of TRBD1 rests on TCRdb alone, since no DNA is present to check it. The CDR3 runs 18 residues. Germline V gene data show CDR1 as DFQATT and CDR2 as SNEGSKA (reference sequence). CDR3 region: CSARDRQLLVNSNQPQHF.

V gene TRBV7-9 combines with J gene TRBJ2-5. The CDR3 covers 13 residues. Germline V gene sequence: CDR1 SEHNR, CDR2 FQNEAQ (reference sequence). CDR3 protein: CASSPTEQETQYF.

The chain's CDR3 is CASSQERGKFYEQYF. The chain combines TRBV4-3 with TRBJ2-7; lacking DNA, the TRBD1 call made by TCRdb goes unchecked. CDR3 size: 15 residues. Germline CDR1 and CDR2: LGHNA and YSLEER.

CDR3 sequence: CASDRGYNTGELFF. V is TRBV28 and J is TRBJ2-2; TCRdb reports TRBD1, a call that lacks DNA to check it against. The CDR3 is 14 residues long. The V gene's germline CDR1 is MDHEN and CDR2 SYDVKM.

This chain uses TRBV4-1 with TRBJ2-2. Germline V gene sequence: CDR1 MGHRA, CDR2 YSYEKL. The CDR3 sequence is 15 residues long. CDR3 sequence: CASSPERLSPGELFF.

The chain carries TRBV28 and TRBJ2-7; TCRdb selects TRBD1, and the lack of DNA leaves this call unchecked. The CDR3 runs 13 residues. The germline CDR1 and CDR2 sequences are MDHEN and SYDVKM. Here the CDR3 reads CASSQPGPYEQYF.

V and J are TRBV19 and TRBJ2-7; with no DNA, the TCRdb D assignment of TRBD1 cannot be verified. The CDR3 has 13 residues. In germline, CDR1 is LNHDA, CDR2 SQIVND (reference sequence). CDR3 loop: CASSIGTPYEQYF.

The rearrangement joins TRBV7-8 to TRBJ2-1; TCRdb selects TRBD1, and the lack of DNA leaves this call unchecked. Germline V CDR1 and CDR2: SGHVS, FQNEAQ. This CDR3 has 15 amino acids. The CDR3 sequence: CASSLSRGGRSEQFF.

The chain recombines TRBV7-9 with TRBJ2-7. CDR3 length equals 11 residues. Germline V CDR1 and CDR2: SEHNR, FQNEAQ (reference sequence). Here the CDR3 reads CASRNSYEQYF. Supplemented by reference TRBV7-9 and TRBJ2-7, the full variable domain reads DTGVSQNPRHKITKRGQNVTFRCDPISEHNRLYWYRQTLGQGPEFLTYFQNEAQLEKSRLLSDRFSAERPKGSFSTLEIQRTEQGDSAMYLCASRNSYEQYFGPGTRLTVT.

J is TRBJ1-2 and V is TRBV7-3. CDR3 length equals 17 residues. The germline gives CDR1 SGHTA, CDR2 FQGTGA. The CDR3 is CASSLYAALNDNYGYTF.

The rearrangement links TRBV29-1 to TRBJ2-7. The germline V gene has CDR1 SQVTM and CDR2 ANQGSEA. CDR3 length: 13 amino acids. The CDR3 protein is CSVESHSSYEQYF.

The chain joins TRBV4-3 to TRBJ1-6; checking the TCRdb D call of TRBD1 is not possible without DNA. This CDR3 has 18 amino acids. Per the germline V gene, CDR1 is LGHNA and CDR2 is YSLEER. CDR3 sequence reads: CASSHDASGGHYNSPLHF.

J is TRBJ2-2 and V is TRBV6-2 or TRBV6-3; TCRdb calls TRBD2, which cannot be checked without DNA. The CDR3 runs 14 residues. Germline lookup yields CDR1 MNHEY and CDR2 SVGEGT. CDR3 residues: CASSYSLGPGELFF.

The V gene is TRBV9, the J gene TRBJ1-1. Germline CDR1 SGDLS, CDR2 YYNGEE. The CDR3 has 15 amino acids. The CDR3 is CASSVEGNGNTEAFF.

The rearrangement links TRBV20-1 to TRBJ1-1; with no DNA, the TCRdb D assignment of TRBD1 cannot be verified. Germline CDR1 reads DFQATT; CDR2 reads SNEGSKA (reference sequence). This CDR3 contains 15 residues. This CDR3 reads CSARDHTGRHTEAFF.

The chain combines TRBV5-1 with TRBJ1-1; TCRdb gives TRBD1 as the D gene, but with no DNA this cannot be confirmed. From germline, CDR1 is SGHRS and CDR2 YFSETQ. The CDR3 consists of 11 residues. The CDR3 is CANRPGQGAPF.

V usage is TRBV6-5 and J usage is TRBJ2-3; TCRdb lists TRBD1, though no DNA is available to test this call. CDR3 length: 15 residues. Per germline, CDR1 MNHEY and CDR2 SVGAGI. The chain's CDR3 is CASSPGEASTDTQYF.

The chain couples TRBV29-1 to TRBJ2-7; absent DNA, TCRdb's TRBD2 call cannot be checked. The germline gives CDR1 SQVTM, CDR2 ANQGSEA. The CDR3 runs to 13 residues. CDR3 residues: CSARASGGREQYF.